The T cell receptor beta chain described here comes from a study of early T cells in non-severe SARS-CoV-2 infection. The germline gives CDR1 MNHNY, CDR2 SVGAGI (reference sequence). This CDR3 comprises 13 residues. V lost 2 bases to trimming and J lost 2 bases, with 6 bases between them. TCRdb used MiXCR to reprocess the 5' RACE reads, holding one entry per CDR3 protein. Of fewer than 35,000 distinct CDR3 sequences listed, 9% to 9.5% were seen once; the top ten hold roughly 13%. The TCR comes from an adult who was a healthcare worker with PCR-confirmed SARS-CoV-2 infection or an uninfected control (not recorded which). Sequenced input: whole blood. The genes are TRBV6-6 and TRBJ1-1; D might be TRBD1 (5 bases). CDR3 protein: CASSYGGNTEAFF. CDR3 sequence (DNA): TGTGCCAGCAGTTACGGGGGAAACACTGAAGCTTTCTTT.